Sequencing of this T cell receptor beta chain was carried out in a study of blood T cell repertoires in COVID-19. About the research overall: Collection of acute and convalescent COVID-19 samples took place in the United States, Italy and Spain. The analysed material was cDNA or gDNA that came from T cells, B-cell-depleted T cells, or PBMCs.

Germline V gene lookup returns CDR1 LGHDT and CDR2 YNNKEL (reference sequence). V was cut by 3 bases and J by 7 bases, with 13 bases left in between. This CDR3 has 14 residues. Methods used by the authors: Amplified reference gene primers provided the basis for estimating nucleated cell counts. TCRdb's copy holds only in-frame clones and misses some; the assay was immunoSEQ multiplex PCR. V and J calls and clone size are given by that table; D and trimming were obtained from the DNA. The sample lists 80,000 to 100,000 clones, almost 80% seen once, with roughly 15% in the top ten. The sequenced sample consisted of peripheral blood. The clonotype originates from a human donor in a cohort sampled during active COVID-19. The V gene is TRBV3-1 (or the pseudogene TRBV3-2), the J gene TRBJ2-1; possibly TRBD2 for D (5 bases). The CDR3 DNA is TGTGCCAGCAGCCAGGGAGCGGCCTCAAATGAGCAGTTCTTC. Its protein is CASSQGAASNEQFF.